These 10 T cell receptor beta chains share one sample of origin, sequenced in a study of T cells in Graves' hyperthyroidism and ophthalmopathy. Amplified regions were TCR beta CDR3 sequences from RNA transcripts. HTBI primers drove first-round RT-PCR of the TCR CDR3. TCRdb re-analysed the multiplex PCR reads in MiXCR, keeping a single row per CDR3 protein. The sample records approximately 710,000 distinct CDR3 sequences, roughly 17% being singletons. Sequencing input: blood. These TCRs come from a man aged 50 to 60 with Graves' hyperthyroidism.

This clonotype was detected ten times or more. V gene TRBV2 combines with J gene TRBJ1-1; D is unclear. CDR1 SNHLY and CDR2 FYNNEI come from the germline V gene. There are 12 residues in the CDR3. With 4 bases removed from V and 8 bases from J, the gap between germline ends came to 11 bases. The CDR3 coding sequence is TGTGCCAGCAGTGCACAAGGGCTCGAAGCTTTCTTT. It encodes CASSAQGLEAFF.

This clonotype was observed a handful of times. The chain recombines TRBV3-1 with TRBJ2-3, with TRBD1 matching 8 bases. The CDR3 has 17 amino acids. With V trimmed by 1 base and J by 3 bases, 9 bases remained unmatched. The germline V gene encodes CDR1 LGHDT and CDR2 YNNKEL (reference sequence). The CDR3 DNA follows: TGTGCCAGCAGCCAAGGGCCTACAGGGGGAAGGACAGATACGCAGTATTTT. Translated, it gives CASSQGPTGGRTDTQYF.

This clonotype has just a few counts. The chain links TRBV19 to TRBJ1-1, with D hard to call. Trimming left V 5 bases short and J 2 bases short, with 15 bases between. The CDR3 runs 15 residues. CDR1 and CDR2 from the germline V gene are LNHDA and SQIVND (reference sequence). In nucleotides, the CDR3 is TGTGCCAGTAGTGTTAGTACTACAAGTAACACTGAAGCTTTCTTT. Residues: CASSVSTTSNTEAFF.

Here the CDR3 reads CASKAGGRDTQYF. The CDR3 nucleotides read TGTGCCAGCAAAGCGGGGGGTCGGGATACGCAGTATTTT. The chain combines TRBV9 with TRBJ2-3; 9 bases map to TRBD2. The V and J ends lost 6 bases and 6 bases, in that order; junction bases with no gene match: 5. CDR3 size: 13 residues. Germline V gene data show CDR1 as SGDLS and CDR2 as YYNGEE.

The chain combines TRBV7-9 with TRBJ2-2; D ambiguous. The CDR3 length is 14 residues. Per the germline V gene, CDR1 is SEHNR and CDR2 is FQNEAQ (reference sequence). V was clipped by 1 base and J by 5 bases, with 8 bases between them. The CDR3 sequence: CASSLEGQTGELFF. In nucleotides, the CDR3 is TGTGCCAGCAGCTTAGAAGGCCAAACCGGGGAGCTGTTTTTT.

The V and J genes are TRBV2 and TRBJ2-1; maybe TRBD1 (5 bases). Per germline, CDR1 SNHLY and CDR2 FYNNEI. V lost 0 bases and J 2 bases, leaving 8 bases between the germline ends. The CDR3 is 15 residues long. The DNA of the CDR3 is TGTGCCAGCAGTGAAGCAGGGGTGGCCTACAATGAGCAGTTCTTC. Protein: CASSEAGVAYNEQFF.

The table lists this clonotype with a few counts. The chain uses TRBV10-3 and TRBJ2-3; TRBD1 might be the D (5 bases). Trimming pared 0 bases from V and 2 bases from J, leaving 9 bases between. The CDR3 spans 15 residues. Germline V lookup: CDR1 ENHRY, CDR2 SYGVKD. The CDR3 nucleotides read TGTGCCATCAGTGAGTCCCAAGGGGTCACAGATACGCAGTATTTT. Protein: CAISESQGVTDTQYF.

The chain links TRBV3-1 to TRBJ1-6; D not certain. Germline values: CDR1 LGHDT, CDR2 YNNKEL (reference sequence). The germline V and J ends were trimmed by 3 bases and 6 bases, with 3 bases remaining between them. The CDR3 is made up of 12 amino acids. The CDR3 reads CASSQSNSPLHF. The DNA of the CDR3 is TGTGCCAGCAGCCAGAGTAATTCACCCCTCCACTTT.

This sequence joins TRBV6-1 and TRBJ1-5; D not resolved. Germline CDR1 MNHNS, CDR2 SASEGT. V shed 6 bases and J shed 8 bases, with 11 bases lying between them. The CDR3 has 12 amino acids. The CDR3, as DNA: TGTGCCAGCAGCCCCGAGCGAGAGCCCCAGCATTTT. Protein sequence: CASSPEREPQHF.

In its sample, this clonotype was seen many times. V is TRBV28 and J is TRBJ2-7; 9 nucleotides match TRBD2. The V gene's germline CDR1 is MDHEN and CDR2 SYDVKM. The CDR3 contains 14 residues. The junction had 6 bases not matched to a gene; V was cut back by 2 bases and J by 7 bases. The CDR3: CASSLGGRAWEQYF. CDR3 sequence (DNA): TGTGCCAGCAGTTTAGGCGGGAGGGCCTGGGAGCAGTACTTC.